This T cell receptor (beta chain) came from a study of cytomegalovirus exposure and HLA in healthy donors. Overall study findings and caveats: One cluster of highly shared sequence variants probably arose as a sequencing artifact. In an earlier analysis, productive rearrangement rates for most beta V segments clustered near 87% or 30%. Later findings reportedly placed an Asian-associated ancestry cluster below the approximately 670-donor mean for N-insertions.

The CDR3 runs to 16 residues. PCR involved 60 Vbeta and 13 Jbeta primers. Sequenced by immunoSEQ multiplex PCR; TCRdb stores in-frame clones only, minus some. The sample includes approximately 190,000 clones, 75% to 85% seen only once; the top ten take approximately 0.8%. Turning to this clone: What it recognizes is unknown.

The source of this sequence is a woman younger than 30 in good health and CMV-seronegative. The sample was PBMCs. The chain couples TRBV21-1 to TRBJ2-6; whether TRBD2, the table's D call, matches the DNA was not checked. TRBV21-1 is an annotated pseudogene. CDR3 sequence (DNA): TGTGCCAGCAGCAAAGCGGACTCCGTAGGGGCCAACGTCCTGACTTTC. This codes for CASSKADSVGANVLTF.